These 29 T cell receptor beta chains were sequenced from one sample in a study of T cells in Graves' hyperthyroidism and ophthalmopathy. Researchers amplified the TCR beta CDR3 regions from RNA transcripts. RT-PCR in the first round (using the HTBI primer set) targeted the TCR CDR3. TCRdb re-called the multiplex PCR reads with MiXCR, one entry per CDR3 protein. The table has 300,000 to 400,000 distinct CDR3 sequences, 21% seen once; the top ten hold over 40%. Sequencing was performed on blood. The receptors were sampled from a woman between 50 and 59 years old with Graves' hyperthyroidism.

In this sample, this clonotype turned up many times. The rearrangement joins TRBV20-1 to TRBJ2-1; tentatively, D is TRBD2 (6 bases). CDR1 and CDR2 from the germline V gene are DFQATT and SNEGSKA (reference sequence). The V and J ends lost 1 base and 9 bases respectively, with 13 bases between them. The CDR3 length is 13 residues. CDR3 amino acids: CSARAGAPSEQFF. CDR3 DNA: TGCAGTGCTAGAGCGGGAGCCCCCAGTGAGCAGTTCTTC.

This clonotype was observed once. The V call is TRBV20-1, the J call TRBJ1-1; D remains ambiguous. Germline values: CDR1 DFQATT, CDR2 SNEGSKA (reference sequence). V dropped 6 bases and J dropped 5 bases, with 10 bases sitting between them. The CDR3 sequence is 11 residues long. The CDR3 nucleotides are TGCAGTGCAAGTATGGATACTGAAGCTTTCTTT. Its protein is CSASMDTEAFF.

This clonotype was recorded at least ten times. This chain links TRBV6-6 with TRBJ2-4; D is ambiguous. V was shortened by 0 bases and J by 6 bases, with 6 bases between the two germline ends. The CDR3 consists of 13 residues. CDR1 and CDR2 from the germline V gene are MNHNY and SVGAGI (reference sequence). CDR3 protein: CASSYSVLNIQYF. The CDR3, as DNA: TGTGCCAGCAGTTACTCGGTCCTAAACATTCAGTACTTC.

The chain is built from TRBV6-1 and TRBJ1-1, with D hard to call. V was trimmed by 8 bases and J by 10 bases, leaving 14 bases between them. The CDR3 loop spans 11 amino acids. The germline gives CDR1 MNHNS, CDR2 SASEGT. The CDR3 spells CASQEGPRAFF. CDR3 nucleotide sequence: TGTGCCAGCCAAGAGGGCCCACGAGCTTTCTTT.

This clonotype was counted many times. The CDR3 region is CASSVGGLFAGYTF. The CDR3 nucleotides are TGTGCCAGCAGTGTGGGGGGGCTCTTCGCTGGCTACACCTTC. The rearrangement joins TRBV2 to TRBJ1-2; a weak D match, TRBD1 (6 bases). Germline V gives CDR1 SNHLY, CDR2 FYNNEI. This CDR3 is built from 14 residues. V lost 4 bases to trimming and J lost 7 bases, with 16 bases between them.

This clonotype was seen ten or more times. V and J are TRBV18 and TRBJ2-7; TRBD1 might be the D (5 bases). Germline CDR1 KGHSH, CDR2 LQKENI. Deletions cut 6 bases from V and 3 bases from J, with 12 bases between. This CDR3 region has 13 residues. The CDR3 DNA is TGTGCCAGCTCGACAGACACCCGCTACGAGCAGTACTTC. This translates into CASSTDTRYEQYF.

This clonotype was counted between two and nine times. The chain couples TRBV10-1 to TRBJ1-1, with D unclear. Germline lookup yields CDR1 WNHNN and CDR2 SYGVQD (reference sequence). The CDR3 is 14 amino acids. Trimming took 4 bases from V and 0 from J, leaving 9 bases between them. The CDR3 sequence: CASSAGKVNTEAFF. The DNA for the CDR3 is TGCGCCAGCAGTGCGGGAAAAGTGAACACTGAAGCTTTCTTT.

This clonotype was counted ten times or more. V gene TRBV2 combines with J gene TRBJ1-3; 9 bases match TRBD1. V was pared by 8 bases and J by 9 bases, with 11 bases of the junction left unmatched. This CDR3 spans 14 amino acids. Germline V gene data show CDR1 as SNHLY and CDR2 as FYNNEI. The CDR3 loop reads CASAPGQGFTTIYF. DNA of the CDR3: TGTGCCAGCGCCCCGGGACAGGGCTTTACCACCATATATTTT.

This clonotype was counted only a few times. CDR3 nucleotides: TGTGCCAGTAGTATGGGGACTAGCGGGAGACAGAGCTCCTACAATGAGCAGTTCTTC. It codes for CASSMGTSGRQSSYNEQFF. The chain combines TRBV19 with TRBJ2-1, with 14 bases fitting TRBD2. The germline V gene has CDR1 LNHDA and CDR2 SQIVND (reference sequence). J was trimmed by 0 bases and V by 3 bases; bases with no gene match: 7. The CDR3 has 19 amino acids.

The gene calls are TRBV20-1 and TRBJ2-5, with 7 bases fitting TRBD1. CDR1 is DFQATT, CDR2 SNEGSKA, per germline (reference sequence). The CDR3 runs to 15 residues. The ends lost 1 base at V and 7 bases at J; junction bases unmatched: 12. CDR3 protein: CSARAPDRIGSTQYF. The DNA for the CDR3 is TGCAGTGCTAGAGCCCCGGACAGGATTGGGTCGACCCAGTACTTC.

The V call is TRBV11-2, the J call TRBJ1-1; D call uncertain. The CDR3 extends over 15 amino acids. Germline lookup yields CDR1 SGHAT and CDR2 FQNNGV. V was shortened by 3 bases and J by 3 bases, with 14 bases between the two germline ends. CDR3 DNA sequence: TGTGCCAGCAGCTTGTATCGGGGTTCGTACACTGAAGCTTTCTTT. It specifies CASSLYRGSYTEAFF.

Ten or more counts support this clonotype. CDR3 protein: CASSLSSRDIYTYEQYF. The DNA of the CDR3 is TGTGCCAGCAGTTTATCGTCCCGGGACATCTATACCTACGAGCAGTACTTC. J is TRBJ2-7 and V is TRBV27; tentatively, D is TRBD1 (6 bases). Germline lookup yields CDR1 MNHEY and CDR2 SMNVEV (reference sequence). This CDR3 spans 17 amino acids. The germline V and J ends were trimmed by 0 bases and 2 bases, with 17 bases remaining between them.

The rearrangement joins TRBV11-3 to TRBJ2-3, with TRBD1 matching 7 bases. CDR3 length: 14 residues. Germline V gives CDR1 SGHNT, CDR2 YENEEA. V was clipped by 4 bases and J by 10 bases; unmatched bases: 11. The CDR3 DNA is TGTGCCAGCAGCTGGAAACAGGGGATAAGTGCGCAGTATTTT. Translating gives CASSWKQGISAQYF.

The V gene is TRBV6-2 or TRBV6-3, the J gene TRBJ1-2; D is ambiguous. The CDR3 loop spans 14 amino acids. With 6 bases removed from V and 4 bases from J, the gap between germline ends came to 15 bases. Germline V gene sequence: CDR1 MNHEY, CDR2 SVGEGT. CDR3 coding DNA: TGTGCCAGCAGAACCCGAGGGCGAGGCTATGGCTACACCTTC. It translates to CASRTRGRGYGYTF.

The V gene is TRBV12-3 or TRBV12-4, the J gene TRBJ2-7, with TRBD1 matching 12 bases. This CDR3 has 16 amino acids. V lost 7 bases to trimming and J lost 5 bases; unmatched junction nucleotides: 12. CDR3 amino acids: CASTRYGTGGRDEQYF. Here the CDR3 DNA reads TGTGCCAGCACCCGATATGGGACAGGGGGCCGGGACGAGCAGTACTTC.

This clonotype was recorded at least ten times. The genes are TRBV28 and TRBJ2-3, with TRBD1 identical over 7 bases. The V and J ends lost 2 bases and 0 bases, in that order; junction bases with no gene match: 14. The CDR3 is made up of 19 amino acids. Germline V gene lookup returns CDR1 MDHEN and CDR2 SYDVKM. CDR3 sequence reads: CASSLKGQNFWDSTDTQYF. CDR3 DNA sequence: TGTGCCAGCAGTTTAAAGGGACAGAACTTCTGGGATAGCACAGATACGCAGTATTTT.

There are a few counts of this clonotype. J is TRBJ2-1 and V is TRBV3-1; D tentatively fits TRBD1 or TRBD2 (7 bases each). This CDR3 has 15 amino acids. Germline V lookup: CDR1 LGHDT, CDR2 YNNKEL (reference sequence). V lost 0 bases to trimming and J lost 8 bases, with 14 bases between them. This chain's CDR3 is CASSQDKAGGDEQFF. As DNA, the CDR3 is TGTGCCAGCAGCCAAGATAAGGCAGGGGGGGATGAGCAGTTCTTC.

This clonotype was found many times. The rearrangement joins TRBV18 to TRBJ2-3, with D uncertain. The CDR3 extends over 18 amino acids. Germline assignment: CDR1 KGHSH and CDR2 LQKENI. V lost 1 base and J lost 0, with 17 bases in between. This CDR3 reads CASSPLIAEGGSTDTQYF. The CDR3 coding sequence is TGTGCCAGCTCACCACTAATTGCTGAAGGCGGCAGCACAGATACGCAGTATTTT.

CDR3 amino acids: CASSRRTGSTYEQYF. CDR3 nucleotide sequence: TGTGCCAGTAGTAGGCGGACAGGGTCGACCTACGAGCAGTACTTC. The chain recombines TRBV19 with TRBJ2-7; 8 positions match TRBD1. V lost 4 bases and J lost 2; bases outside the gene matches: 7. Germline V gene data show CDR1 as LNHDA and CDR2 as SQIVND (reference sequence). This CDR3 contains 15 residues.

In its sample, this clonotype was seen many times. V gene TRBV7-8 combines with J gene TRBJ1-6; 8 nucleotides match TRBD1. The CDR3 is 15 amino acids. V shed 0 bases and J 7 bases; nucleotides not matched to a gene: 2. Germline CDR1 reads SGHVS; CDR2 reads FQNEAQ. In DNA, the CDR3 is TGTGCCAGCAGCTTAGCTGACAGGGGAAATTCACCCCTCCACTTT. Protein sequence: CASSLADRGNSPLHF.

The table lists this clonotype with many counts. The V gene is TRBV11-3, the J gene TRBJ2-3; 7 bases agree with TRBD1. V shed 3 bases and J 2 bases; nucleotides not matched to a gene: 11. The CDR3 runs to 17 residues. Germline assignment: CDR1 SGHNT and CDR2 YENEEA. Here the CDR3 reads CASSFRTGTAITDTQYF. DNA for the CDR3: TGTGCCAGCAGCTTCCGGACGGGGACAGCCATCACAGATACGCAGTATTTT.

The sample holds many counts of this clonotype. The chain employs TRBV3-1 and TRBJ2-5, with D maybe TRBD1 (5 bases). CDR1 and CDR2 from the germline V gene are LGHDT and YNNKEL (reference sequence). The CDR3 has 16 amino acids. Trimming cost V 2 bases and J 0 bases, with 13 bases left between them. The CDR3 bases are TGTGCCAGCAGCCAACGCGCAAGGGGCTACCAAGAGACCCAGTACTTC. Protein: CASSQRARGYQETQYF.

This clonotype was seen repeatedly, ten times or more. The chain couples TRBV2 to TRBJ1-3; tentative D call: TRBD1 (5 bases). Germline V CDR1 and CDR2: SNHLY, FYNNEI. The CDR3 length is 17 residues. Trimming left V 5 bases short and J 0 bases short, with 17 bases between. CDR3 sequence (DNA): TGTGCCAGCAGTCTGGGGCCCTTACAGCACTCTGGAAACACCATATATTTT. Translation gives CASSLGPLQHSGNTIYF.

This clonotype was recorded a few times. For the CDR3, the DNA is TGTGCCAGCAGTGAACCCCGGGGGTTCACTGAAGCTTTCTTT. Translation: CASSEPRGFTEAFF. The chain recombines TRBV6-1 with TRBJ1-1; D perhaps matches TRBD1 (5 bases). The length of the CDR3 is 14 residues. Germline-derived CDR1 and CDR2 are MNHNS and SASEGT. Trimming stripped 2 bases from V and 4 bases from J, with 11 bases between.

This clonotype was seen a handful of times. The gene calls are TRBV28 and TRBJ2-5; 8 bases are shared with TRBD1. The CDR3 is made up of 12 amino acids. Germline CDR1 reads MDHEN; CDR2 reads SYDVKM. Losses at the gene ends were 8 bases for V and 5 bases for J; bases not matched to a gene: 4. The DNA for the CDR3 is TGTGCCAGCGCGGGACAGGATGAGACCCAGTACTTC. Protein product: CASAGQDETQYF.

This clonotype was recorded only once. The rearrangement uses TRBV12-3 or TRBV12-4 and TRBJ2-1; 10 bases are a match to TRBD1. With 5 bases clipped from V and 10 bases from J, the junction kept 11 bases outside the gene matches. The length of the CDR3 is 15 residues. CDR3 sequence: CASSRPGQGTREQFF. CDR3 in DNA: TGTGCCAGCAGTCGCCCGGGACAGGGGACGAGAGAGCAGTTCTTC.

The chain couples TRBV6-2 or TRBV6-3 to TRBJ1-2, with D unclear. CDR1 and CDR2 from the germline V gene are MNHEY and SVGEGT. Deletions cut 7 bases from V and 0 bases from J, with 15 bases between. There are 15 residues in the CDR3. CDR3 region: CASTHSGGANYGYTF. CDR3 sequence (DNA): TGTGCCAGCACCCACTCGGGCGGAGCTAACTATGGCTACACCTTC.

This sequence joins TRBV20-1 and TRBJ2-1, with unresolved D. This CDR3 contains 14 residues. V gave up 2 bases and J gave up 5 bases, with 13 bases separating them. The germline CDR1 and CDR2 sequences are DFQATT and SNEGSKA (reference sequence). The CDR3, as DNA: TGCAGTGCTAGAATGACCGGGCCTGACAATGAGCAGTTCTTC. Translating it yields CSARMTGPDNEQFF.

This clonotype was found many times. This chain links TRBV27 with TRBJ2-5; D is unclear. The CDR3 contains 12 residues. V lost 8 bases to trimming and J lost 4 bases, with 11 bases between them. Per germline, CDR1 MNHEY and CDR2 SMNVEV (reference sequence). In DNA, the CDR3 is TGTGCCAGCTGGACGGGCGGAGAGACCCAGTACTTC. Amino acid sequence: CASWTGGETQYF.